The 8 T cell receptor beta chains in this list originate from one sample, sequenced in a study of blood T cell repertoires in COVID-19. The assay was immunoSEQ multiplex PCR, and TCRdb's table has in-frame clones only and misses some. Seen here are 130,000 to 150,000 clones, roughly 90% observed once, and the top ten hold 1.2%. The sequenced sample was PBMCs or T cells enriched from blood (not recorded which). These receptors were obtained from a woman aged 30 to 39 with acute COVID-19.

The sample holds one count of this clone. The chain combines TRBV7-2 with TRBJ2-7; 10 positions match TRBD2. CDR3 length equals 14 residues. Germline CDR1 SGHTA, CDR2 FQGNSA. Germline trimming cut 3 bases from V and 5 bases from J; bases unmatched to any gene: 4. The CDR3 region has the DNA TGTGCCAGCAGCTTCCTAGCGGGAGCCAACGAGCAGTACTTC. Amino acids: CASSFLAGANEQYF.

A note on this clone: This same CDR3 is encoded by further DNA sequences in the sample. In DNA, the CDR3 is TGTGCCAGCTCCCCTACTAGCGGCCAAGAGACCCAGTACTTC. Translation: CASSPTSGQETQYF. This chain uses TRBV18 with TRBJ2-5; 8 nucleotides line up with TRBD2. In germline, CDR1 is KGHSH, CDR2 LQKENI. The CDR3 is 14 residues long. V dropped 6 bases and J dropped 1; count of bases not matched to a gene: 4.

This chain joins TRBV6-5 and TRBJ1-1; 7 nucleotides agree with TRBD1. Germline CDR1 reads MNHEY; CDR2 reads SVGAGI. The CDR3 is 13 residues long. V shed 6 bases and J 5 bases; nucleotides not matched to a gene: 6. The CDR3 region has the DNA TGTGCCAGCAGACTCGGGACAGAGACTGAAGCTTTCTTT. This encodes CASRLGTETEAFF.

V is TRBV3-1 (or the pseudogene TRBV3-2) and J is TRBJ2-7; 9 nucleotides align to TRBD2. The V segment lost 9 bases and the J segment 3 bases; nucleotides outside the gene matches: 6. This CDR3 has 13 amino acids. CDR1 and CDR2 from the germline V gene are LGHDT and YNNKEL (reference sequence). The chain's CDR3 is CASQTSGDYEQYF. DNA for the CDR3: TGTGCCAGTCAGACTAGCGGAGACTACGAGCAGTACTTC.

V is TRBV6-5 and J is TRBJ1-1, with 7 bases lining up with TRBD1. This CDR3 region has 12 residues. Germline CDR1 is MNHEY and CDR2 is SVGAGI. J lost 9 bases, V lost 5 bases, and 6 bases had no gene match. The DNA for the CDR3 is TGTGCCAGCAGTCGTGACAGGGAAAAAGCTTTCTTT. Encoded protein: CASSRDREKAFF.

V is TRBV4-3 and J is TRBJ2-7; D is perhaps TRBD2 (6 bases). CDR1 is LGHNA and CDR2 is YSLEER in the germline V gene. Trimming took off 0 bases at V and 3 bases at J, with 12 bases between the two ends. The CDR3 is made up of 15 amino acids. The CDR3 region is CASSQDPGLLYEQYF. CDR3 DNA: TGCGCCAGCAGCCAAGACCCGGGACTTCTCTACGAGCAGTACTTC.

This clone was detected ten times or more. The gene calls are TRBV7-6 and TRBJ1-6, with 9 bases that match TRBD1. CDR1 and CDR2 from the germline V gene are SGHVS and FNYEAQ. The CDR3 is 16 residues long. V lost 5 bases, J lost 7 bases, and 9 bases stayed unmatched. As DNA, the CDR3 is TGTGCCAGCAGCCACGCCGGGACAGGGCAGAATTCACCCCTCCACTTT. Its protein is CASSHAGTGQNSPLHF.

The chain joins TRBV7-9 to TRBJ1-1; 7 nucleotides align to TRBD1. The V segment lost 5 bases and the J segment 0 bases; nucleotides outside the gene matches: 6. CDR1 and CDR2 from the germline V gene are SEHNR and FQNEAQ (reference sequence). The CDR3 contains 15 residues. The CDR3 here is CASSTVDRVNTEAFF. As DNA, the CDR3 is TGTGCCAGCAGCACGGTAGACAGGGTGAACACTGAAGCTTTCTTT.